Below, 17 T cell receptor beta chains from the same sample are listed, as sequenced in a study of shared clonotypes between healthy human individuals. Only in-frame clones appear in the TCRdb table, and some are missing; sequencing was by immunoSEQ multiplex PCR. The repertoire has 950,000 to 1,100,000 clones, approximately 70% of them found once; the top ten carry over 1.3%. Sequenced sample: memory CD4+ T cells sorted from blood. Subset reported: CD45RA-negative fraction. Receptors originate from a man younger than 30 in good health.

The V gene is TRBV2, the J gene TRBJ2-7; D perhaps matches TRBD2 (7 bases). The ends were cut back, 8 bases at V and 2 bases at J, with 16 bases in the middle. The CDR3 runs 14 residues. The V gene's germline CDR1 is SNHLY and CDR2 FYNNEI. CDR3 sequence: CASFYGGLAYEQYF. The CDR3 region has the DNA TGTGCCAGCTTTTACGGGGGGCTCGCCTACGAGCAGTACTTC.

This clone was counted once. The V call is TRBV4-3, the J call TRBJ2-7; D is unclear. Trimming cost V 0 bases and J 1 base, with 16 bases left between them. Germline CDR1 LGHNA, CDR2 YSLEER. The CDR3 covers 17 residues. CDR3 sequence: CASSQEVLAAGSYEQYF. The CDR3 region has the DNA TGCGCCAGCAGCCAAGAGGTATTGGCGGCAGGATCCTACGAGCAGTACTTC.

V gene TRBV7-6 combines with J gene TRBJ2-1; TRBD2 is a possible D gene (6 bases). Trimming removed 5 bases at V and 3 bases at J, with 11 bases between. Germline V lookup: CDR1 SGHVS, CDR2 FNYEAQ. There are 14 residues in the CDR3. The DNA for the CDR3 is TGTGCCAGCAGCCCCCCGGGGGTCTACAATGAGCAGTTCTTC. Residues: CASSPPGVYNEQFF.

The CDR3 sequence: CASSLAGQISYEQYF. Here the CDR3 DNA reads TGTGCCAGCAGCCTTGCGGGACAGATCTCCTACGAGCAGTACTTC. V usage is TRBV7-2 and J usage is TRBJ2-7, with D maybe TRBD1 (7 bases). CDR1 is SGHTA, CDR2 FQGNSA, per germline. Trimming took off 5 bases at V and 0 bases at J, with 14 bases between the two ends. The CDR3 loop spans 15 amino acids.

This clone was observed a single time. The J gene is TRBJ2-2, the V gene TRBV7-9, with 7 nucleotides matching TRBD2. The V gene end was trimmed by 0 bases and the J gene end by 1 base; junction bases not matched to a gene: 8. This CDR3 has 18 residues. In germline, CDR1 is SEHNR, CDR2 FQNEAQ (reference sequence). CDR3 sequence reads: CASSLAWTRGVNTGELFF. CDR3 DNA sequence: TGTGCCAGCAGCTTAGCGTGGACTAGGGGCGTGAACACCGGGGAGCTGTTTTTT.

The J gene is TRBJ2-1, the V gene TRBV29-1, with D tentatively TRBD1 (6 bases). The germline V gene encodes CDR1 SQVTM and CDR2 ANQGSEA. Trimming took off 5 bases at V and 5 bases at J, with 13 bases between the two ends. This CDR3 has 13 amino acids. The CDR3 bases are TGCAGCGTTCGACAGGTTTTAAACAATGAGCAGTTCTTC. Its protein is CSVRQVLNNEQFF.

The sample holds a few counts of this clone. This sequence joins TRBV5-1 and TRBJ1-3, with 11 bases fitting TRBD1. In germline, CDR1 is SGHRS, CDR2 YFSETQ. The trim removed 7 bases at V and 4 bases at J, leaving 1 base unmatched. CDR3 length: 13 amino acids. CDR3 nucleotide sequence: TGCGCCAGCGGACAGGGGGCAGGAAACACCATATATTTT. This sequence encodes CASGQGAGNTIYF.

This chain's CDR3 is CASSSKTFQETQYF. CDR3 bases: TGTGCCAGCAGCTCCAAGACATTCCAAGAGACCCAGTACTTC. The chain combines TRBV7-2 with TRBJ2-5; D call uncertain. Per germline, CDR1 SGHTA and CDR2 FQGNSA. The CDR3 contains 14 residues. V was trimmed by 4 bases and J by 1 base, leaving 10 bases between them. The full variable domain, its missing parts supplied by reference TRBV7-2 and TRBJ2-5, is GAGVSQSPSNKVTEKGKDVELRCDPISGHTALYWYRQSLGQGLEFLIYFQGNSAPDKSGLPSDRFSAERTGGSVSTLTIQRTQQEDSAVYLCASSSKTFQETQYFGPGTRLLVL.

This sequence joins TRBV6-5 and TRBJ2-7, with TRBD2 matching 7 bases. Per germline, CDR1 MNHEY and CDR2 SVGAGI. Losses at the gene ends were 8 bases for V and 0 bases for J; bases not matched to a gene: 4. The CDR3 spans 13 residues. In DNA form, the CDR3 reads TGTGCCAGCGGGGGGGGGTTCTCCTACGAGCAGTACTTC. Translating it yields CASGGGFSYEQYF.

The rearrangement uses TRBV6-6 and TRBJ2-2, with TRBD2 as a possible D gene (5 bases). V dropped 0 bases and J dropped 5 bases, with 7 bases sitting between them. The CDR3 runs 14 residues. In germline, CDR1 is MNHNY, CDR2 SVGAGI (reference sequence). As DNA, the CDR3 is TGTGCCAGCAGTTACTCGAGGGATACCGGGGAGCTGTTTTTT. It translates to CASSYSRDTGELFF.

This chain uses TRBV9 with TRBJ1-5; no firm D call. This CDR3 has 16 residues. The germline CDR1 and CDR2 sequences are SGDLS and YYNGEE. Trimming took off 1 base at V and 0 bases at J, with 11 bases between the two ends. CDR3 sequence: CASSVYGEFSNQPQHF. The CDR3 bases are TGTGCCAGCAGCGTATATGGGGAATTTAGCAATCAGCCCCAGCATTTT.

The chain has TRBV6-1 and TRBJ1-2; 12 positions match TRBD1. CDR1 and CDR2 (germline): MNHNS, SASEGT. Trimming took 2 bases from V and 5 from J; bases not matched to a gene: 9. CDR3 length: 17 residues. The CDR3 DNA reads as TGTGCCAGCAGTGAATTTGGGACAGGGGGCGAAGTATATGGCTACACCTTC. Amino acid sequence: CASSEFGTGGEVYGYTF.

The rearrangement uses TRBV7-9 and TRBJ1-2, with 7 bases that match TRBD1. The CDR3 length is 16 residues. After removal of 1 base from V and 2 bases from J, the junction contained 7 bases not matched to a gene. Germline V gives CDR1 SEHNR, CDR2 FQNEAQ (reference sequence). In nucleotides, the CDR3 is TGTGCCAGCAGCTTAGGCTTCAGGGGGGGCAACTATGGCTACACCTTC. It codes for CASSLGFRGGNYGYTF.

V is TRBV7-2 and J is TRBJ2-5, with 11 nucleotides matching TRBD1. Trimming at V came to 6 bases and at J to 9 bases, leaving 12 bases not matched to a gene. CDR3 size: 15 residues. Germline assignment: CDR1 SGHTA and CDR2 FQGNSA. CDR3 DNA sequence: TGTGCCAGCAGGATCAGGGGACAGGGGGGTAATGCCCAGTACTTC. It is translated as CASRIRGQGGNAQYF.

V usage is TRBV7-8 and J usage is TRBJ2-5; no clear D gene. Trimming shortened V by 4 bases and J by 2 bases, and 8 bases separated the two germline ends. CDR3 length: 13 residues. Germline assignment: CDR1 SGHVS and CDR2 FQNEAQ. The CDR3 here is CASSYGRQETQYF. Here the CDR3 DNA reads TGTGCCAGCAGCTACGGCAGACAAGAGACCCAGTACTTC.

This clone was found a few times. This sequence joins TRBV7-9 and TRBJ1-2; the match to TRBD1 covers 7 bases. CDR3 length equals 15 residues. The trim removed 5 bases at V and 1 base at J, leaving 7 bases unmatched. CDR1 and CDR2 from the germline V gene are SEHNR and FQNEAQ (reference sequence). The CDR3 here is CASSLGGTVNYGYTF. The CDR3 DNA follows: TGTGCCAGCAGCCTCGGGGGGACAGTTAACTATGGCTACACCTTC.

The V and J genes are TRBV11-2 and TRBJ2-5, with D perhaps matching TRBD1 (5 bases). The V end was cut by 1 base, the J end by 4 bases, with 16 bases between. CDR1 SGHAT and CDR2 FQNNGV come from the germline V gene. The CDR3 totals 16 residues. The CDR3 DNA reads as TGTGCCAGCAGCTTAGGACCAAGGGGAATAACAGAGACCCAGTACTTC. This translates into CASSLGPRGITETQYF.